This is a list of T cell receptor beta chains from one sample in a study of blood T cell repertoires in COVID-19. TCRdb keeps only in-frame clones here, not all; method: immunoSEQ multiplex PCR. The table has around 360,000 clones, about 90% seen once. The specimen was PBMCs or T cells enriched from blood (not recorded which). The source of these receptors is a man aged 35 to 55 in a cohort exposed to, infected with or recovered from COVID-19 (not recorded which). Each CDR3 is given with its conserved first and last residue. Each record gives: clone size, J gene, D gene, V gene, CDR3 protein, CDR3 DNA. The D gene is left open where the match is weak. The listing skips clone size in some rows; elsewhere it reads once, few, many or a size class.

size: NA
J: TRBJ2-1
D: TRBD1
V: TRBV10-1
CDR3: CASSMYRGQGNEQFF
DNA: TGCGCCAGCAGTATGTACAGGGGTCAGGGTAATGAGCAGTTCTTC

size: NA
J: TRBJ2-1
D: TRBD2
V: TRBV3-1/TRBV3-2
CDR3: CASSQFIAGVYNEQFF
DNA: TGTGCCAGCAGCCAATTTATAGCGGGGGTCTACAATGAGCAGTTCTTC

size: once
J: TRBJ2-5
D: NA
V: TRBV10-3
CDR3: CATGLQETQYF
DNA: TGTGCCACAGGACTACAAGAGACCCAGTACTTC

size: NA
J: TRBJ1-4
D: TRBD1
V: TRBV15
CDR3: CATSRSRQGAGEKLFF
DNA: TGTGCCACCAGCAGATCCAGACAGGGGGCGGGTGAAAAACTGTTTTTT

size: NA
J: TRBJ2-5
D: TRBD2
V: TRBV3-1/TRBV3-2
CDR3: CASSPVAGGWETQYF
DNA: TGTGCCAGCAGTCCAGTAGCGGGAGGTTGGGAGACCCAGTACTTC

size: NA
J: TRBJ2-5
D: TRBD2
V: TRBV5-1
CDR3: CASATSGGGLETQYF
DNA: TGCGCCAGTGCGACTAGCGGAGGGGGATTGGAGACCCAGTACTTC

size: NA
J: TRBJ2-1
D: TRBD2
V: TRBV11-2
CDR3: CASSLGTSGRDEQFF
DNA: TGTGCCAGCAGCCTTGGGACTAGCGGGAGGGATGAGCAGTTCTTC

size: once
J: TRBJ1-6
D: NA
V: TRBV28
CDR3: CASSLWDSQNSPLHF
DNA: TGTGCCAGCAGTTTATGGGACAGCCAGAATTCACCCCTCCACTTT

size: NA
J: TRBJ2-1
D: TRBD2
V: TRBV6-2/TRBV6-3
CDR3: CASSYSKILAGVYNEQFF
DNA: TGTGCCAGCAGTTACTCGAAAATTCTAGCGGGGGTATACAATGAGCAGTTCTTC

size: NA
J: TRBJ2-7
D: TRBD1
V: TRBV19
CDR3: CASSVGTGGLYEQYF
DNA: TGTGCCAGTAGTGTCGGGACAGGGGGCTTGTACGAGCAGTACTTC

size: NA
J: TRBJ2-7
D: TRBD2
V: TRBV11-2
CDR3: CASSPQAGVAYEQYF
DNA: TGTGCCAGCAGCCCCCAAGCGGGAGTCGCCTACGAGCAGTACTTC

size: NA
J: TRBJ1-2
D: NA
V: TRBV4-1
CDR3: CASSQPTGNYGYTF
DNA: TGCGCCAGCAGCCAACCGACAGGCAACTATGGCTACACCTTC

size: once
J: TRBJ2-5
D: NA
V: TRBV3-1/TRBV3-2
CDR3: CASSQGTQETQYF
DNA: TGTGCCAGCAGCCAAGGGACACAAGAGACCCAGTACTTC

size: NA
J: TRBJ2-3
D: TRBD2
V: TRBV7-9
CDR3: CASSLSGSADTQYF
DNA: TGTGCCAGCAGCTTAAGCGGGAGCGCAGATACGCAGTATTTT

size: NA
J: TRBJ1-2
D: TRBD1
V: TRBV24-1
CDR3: CATRDRGGGYTF
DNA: TGTGCCACCAGAGACAGGGGCGGCGGCTACACCTTC

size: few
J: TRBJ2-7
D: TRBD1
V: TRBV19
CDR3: CASSGQVSSYEQYF
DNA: TGTGCCAGTAGCGGACAGGTCAGCTCCTACGAGCAGTACTTC

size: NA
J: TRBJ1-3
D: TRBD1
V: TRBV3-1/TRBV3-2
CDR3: CASTPGTGYSGNTIYF
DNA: TGTGCCAGCACCCCCGGGACAGGTTACTCTGGAAACACCATATATTTT

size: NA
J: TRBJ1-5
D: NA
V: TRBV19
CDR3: CASRALDLRGSNQPQHF
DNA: TGTGCCAGTAGGGCCCTCGATTTGCGAGGTAGCAATCAGCCCCAGCATTTT

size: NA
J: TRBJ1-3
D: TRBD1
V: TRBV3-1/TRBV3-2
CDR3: CASSPKTGGSSGNTIYF
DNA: TGTGCCAGCAGTCCTAAGACAGGGGGCTCCTCTGGAAACACCATATATTTT

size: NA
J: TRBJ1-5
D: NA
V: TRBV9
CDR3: CASSVVNTSNQPQHF
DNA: TGTGCCAGCAGCGTAGTAAACACAAGCAATCAGCCCCAGCATTTT

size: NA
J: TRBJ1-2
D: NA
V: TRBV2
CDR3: CASSTYRDNYGYTF
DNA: TGTGCCAGCAGTACTTACAGGGATAACTATGGCTACACCTTC

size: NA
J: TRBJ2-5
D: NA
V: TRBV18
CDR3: CASSPQTGNQETQYF
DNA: TGTGCCAGCTCACCGCAAACAGGAAACCAAGAGACCCAGTACTTC

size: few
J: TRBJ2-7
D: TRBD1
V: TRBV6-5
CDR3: CASKPGQGHYEQYF
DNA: TGTGCCAGCAAACCGGGACAGGGGCACTACGAGCAGTACTTC

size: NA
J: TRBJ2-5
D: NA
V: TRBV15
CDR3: CATSQGQAGTQYF
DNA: TGTGCCACCAGCCAGGGGCAGGCGGGGACCCAGTACTTC

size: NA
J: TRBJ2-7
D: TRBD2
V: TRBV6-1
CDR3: CASSAGTSPFQGEQYF
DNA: TGTGCCAGCAGTGCCGGGACTAGCCCATTCCAGGGCGAGCAGTACTTC

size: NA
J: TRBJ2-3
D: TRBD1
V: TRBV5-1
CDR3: CASSLSDRVTDTQYF
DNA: TGCGCCAGCAGCTTGTCCGACAGGGTAACTGATACGCAGTATTTT

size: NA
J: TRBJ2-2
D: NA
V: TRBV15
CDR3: CATSRDFIGELFF
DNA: TGTGCCACCAGCAGAGATTTTATCGGGGAGCTGTTTTTT

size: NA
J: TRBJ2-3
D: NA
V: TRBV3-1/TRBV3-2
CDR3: CASSAPSESTDTQYF
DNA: TGTGCCAGCAGCGCCCCTAGCGAAAGCACAGATACGCAGTATTTT

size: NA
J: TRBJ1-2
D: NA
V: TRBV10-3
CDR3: CASEMSANYGYTF
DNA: TGTGCCAGCGAAATGTCTGCTAACTATGGCTACACCTTC

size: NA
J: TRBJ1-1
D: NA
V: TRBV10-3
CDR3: CAISAAHSEAFF
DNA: TGTGCCATCAGTGCAGCGCATAGTGAAGCTTTCTTT

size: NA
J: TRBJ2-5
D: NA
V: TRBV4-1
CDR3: CASSQGQAAQETQYF
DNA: TGCGCCAGCAGCCAAGGACAAGCCGCCCAAGAGACCCAGTACTTC

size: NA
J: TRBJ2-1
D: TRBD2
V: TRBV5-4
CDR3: CASSWTSGSAYNEQFF
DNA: TGTGCCAGCAGTTGGACTAGCGGGAGCGCCTACAATGAGCAGTTCTTC

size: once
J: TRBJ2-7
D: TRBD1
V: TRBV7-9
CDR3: CASSPTSGQGGEQYF
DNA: TGTGCCAGCAGCCCGACTTCCGGACAGGGAGGCGAGCAGTACTTC

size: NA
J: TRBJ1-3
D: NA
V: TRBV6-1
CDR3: CASSELGRGNTIYF
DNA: TGTGCCAGCAGTGAACTGGGGCGTGGAAACACCATATATTTT

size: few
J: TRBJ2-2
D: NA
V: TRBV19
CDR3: CASSISGESTGELFF
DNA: TGTGCCAGTAGTATATCTGGGGAGAGCACCGGGGAGCTGTTTTTT

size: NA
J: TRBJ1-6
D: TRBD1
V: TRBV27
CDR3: CASSFLNSGTGGRTYNSPLHF
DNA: TGTGCCAGCAGTTTCCTTAACAGCGGGACAGGAGGCAGGACCTATAATTCACCCCTCCACTTT

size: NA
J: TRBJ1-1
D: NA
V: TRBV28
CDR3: CASSATTELNTEAFF
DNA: TGTGCCAGCAGTGCGACGACAGAATTGAACACTGAAGCTTTCTTT

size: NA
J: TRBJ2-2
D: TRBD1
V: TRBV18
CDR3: CASSPQGASTGELFF
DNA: TGTGCCAGCTCACCACAGGGGGCGAGCACCGGGGAGCTGTTTTTT

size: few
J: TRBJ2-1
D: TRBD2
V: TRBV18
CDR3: CASSPGNFIGLDSGEQFF
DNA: TGTGCCAGCTCACCGGGCAATTTTATCGGACTAGATAGTGGTGAGCAGTTCTTC

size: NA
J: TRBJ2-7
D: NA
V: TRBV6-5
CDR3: CASRNAGYEQYF
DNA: TGTGCCAGCCGGAACGCAGGTTACGAGCAGTACTTC

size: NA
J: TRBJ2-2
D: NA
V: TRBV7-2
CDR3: CASSLAGHWELFF
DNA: TGTGCCAGCAGCTTAGCGGGCCATTGGGAGCTGTTTTTT

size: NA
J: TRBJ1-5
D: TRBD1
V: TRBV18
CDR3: CASSKNRPRDRVYQPQHF
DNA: TGTGCCAGCTCAAAAAATCGACCCCGGGACAGGGTCTATCAGCCCCAGCATTTT

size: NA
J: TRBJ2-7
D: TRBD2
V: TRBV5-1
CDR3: CASRSSGRVEQYF
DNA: TGCGCCAGCAGGAGTAGCGGGAGGGTCGAGCAGTACTTC

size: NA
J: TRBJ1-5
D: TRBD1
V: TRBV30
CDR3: CAWSLGQAPGPQHF
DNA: TGTGCCTGGAGTTTAGGACAGGCCCCAGGGCCCCAGCATTTT

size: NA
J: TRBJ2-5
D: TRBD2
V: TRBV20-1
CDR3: CSASKAGAQETQYF
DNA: TGCAGTGCTAGTAAAGCGGGAGCGCAAGAGACCCAGTACTTC

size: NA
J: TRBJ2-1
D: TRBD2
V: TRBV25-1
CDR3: CASSELASGSNEQFF
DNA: TGTGCCAGCAGTGAATTGGCTAGCGGGAGTAATGAGCAGTTCTTC

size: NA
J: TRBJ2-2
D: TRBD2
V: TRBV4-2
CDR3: CASSQAAGGLAGVPRSF
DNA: TGTGCCAGCAGCCAAGCGGCGGGGGGACTAGCGGGAGTTCCACGTAGTTTT

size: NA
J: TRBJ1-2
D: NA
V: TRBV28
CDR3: CASSSPVRSYGYTF
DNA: TGTGCCAGCAGTTCCCCGGTGAGAAGCTATGGCTACACCTTC

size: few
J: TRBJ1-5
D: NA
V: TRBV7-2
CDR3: CASNGGTAGGNQPQHF
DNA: TGTGCCAGCAACGGGGGGACGGCAGGGGGCAATCAGCCCCAGCATTTT

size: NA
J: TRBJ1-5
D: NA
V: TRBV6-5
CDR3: CASSYGIGGIQPQHF
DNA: TGTGCCAGCAGTTATGGGATTGGGGGGATACAGCCCCAGCATTTT

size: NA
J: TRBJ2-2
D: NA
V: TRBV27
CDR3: CASSPRGTGELFF
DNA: TGTGCCAGCAGTCCCAGGGGCACCGGGGAGCTGTTTTTT

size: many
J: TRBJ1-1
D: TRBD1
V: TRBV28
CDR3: CASSLPLDRVRPVSVNTEAFF
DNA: TGTGCCAGCAGTCTACCCTTAGACAGGGTCAGACCAGTATCAGTGAACACTGAAGCTTTCTTT

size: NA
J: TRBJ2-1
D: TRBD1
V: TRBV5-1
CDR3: CASSLQGSSYNEQFF
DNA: TGCGCCAGCAGCTTACAGGGGAGCTCCTACAATGAGCAGTTCTTC

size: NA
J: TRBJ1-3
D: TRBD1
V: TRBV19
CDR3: CASSFRGQAGNTIYF
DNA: TGTGCCAGTAGTTTCCGGGGACAGGCTGGAAACACCATATATTTT

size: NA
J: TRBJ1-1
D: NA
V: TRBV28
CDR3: CASSRSGSGEAFF
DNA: TGTGCCAGCAGTCGTTCCGGGAGTGGGGAAGCTTTCTTT

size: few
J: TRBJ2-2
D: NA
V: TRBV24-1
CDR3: CATSGGGRTGELFF
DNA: TGTGCCACCAGTGGGGGGGGGCGCACCGGGGAGCTGTTTTTT

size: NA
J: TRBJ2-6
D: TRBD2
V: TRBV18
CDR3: CASSPRASTSGSSGANVLTF
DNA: TGTGCCAGCTCACCACGCGCTTCGACTAGCGGTTCCTCTGGGGCCAACGTCCTGACTTTC